These 14 T cell receptor beta chains share one sample of origin, sequenced in a study of identical twins. TCRdb reprocessed the 5' RACE reads with MiXCR, giving one entry per CDR3 protein. This sample yields nearly 900,000 distinct CDR3 sequences, of which over 9% are seen a single time; roughly 1.6% belongs to the top ten. These data are also associated with another study on yellow fever vaccine responses in identical twins.

Sequencing used PBMCs. The receptors shown here come from a woman younger than 35 in good health.

The chain has TRBV20-1 and TRBJ2-7; D call uncertain. The CDR3 is made up of 13 amino acids. Germline V lookup: CDR1 DFQATT, CDR2 SNEGSKA (reference sequence). V lost 6 bases and J lost 2, with 14 bases in between. CDR3 protein: CSAVMWQTYEQYF. The CDR3 bases are TGCAGTGCCGTGATGTGGCAAACCTACGAGCAGTACTTC.

This clonotype was observed once. The CDR3 spells CASGGRVETQYF. The CDR3 DNA reads TGTGCCAGCGGCGGCAGGGTCGAGACCCAGTACTTC. This sequence joins TRBV28 and TRBJ2-5; weak D call: TRBD1 (5 bases). CDR1 is MDHEN, CDR2 SYDVKM, per germline. V lost 8 bases, J lost 5 bases, and 12 bases lay in between. The CDR3 extends over 12 amino acids.

In its sample, this clonotype was seen many times. The J gene is TRBJ2-2, the V gene TRBV4-1, with 8 bases fitting TRBD2. After removal of 4 bases from V and 6 bases from J, the junction contained 13 bases not matched to a gene. This CDR3 region has 17 residues. Germline V lookup: CDR1 MGHRA, CDR2 YSYEKL. CDR3: CASSRQETGGASGELFF. For the CDR3, the DNA is TGCGCCAGCAGCCGACAGGAGACCGGGGGGGCTTCCGGGGAGCTGTTTTTT.

This clonotype has ten or more counts. J is TRBJ2-1 and V is TRBV14; 7 bases are shared with TRBD2. This CDR3 region has 14 residues. The germline gives CDR1 SGHDN, CDR2 FVKESK. V shed 4 bases and J 3 bases; nucleotides not matched to a gene: 3. The CDR3 reads CASSRWTSYNEQFF. DNA of the CDR3: TGTGCCAGCAGCCGGTGGACTAGCTACAATGAGCAGTTCTTC.

This clonotype came up many times. The gene calls are TRBV12-5 and TRBJ2-7; D not certain. Per the germline V gene, CDR1 is LGHNT and CDR2 is FRNRAP. The V and J ends lost 6 bases and 4 bases respectively, with 4 bases between them. This CDR3 is 10 amino acids long. The CDR3 loop is CASGDYEQYF. In DNA, the CDR3 is TGTGCTAGTGGCGATTACGAGCAGTACTTC.

J is TRBJ1-1 and V is TRBV7-9; D remains unclear. Per the germline V gene, CDR1 is SEHNR and CDR2 is FQNEAQ (reference sequence). This CDR3 is 14 amino acids long. Trimming cost V 2 bases and J 11 bases, with 18 bases left between them. CDR3 nucleotide sequence: TGTGCCAGCAGCTTAAGTTCTAGGACGGATGGCGCTTTCTTT. Its protein is CASSLSSRTDGAFF.

V usage is TRBV5-6 and J usage is TRBJ2-7, with 10 bases that match TRBD1. Per the germline V gene, CDR1 is SGHDT and CDR2 is YYEEEE. V shed 3 bases, J shed 5 bases, and the junction held 2 bases outside the gene matches. CDR3 length equals 13 residues. The CDR3 DNA is TGTGCCAGCAGCTGGGACAGGGGCGACGAGCAGTACGTC. This gives the protein CASSWDRGDEQYV.

This clonotype was detected many times. The gene calls are TRBV12-3 or TRBV12-4 and TRBJ2-7; 9 positions match TRBD2. The CDR3 totals 15 residues. Trimming cost V 1 base and J 1 base; bases outside gene matches: 2. Written as DNA, the CDR3 is TGTGCCAGCAGTTTAGGTAGCGGGAGTTCCTACGAGCAGTACTTC. It specifies CASSLGSGSSYEQYF.

The chain combines TRBV5-6 with TRBJ2-3, with D possibly TRBD1 on 7 matching bases. CDR1 is SGHDT and CDR2 is YYEEEE in the germline V gene. This CDR3 is 17 amino acids long. V lost 1 base and J 3 bases, leaving 18 bases between the germline ends. CDR3 sequence (DNA): TGTGCCAGCAGCTTGATCGGTACAGGGGCGGGGACAGATACGCAGTATTTT. Its translation: CASSLIGTGAGTDTQYF.

The gene calls are TRBV3-1 and TRBJ2-2; no definite D call. CDR3 length equals 19 residues. Trimming left V 5 bases short and J 0 bases short, with 22 bases between. Germline values: CDR1 LGHDT, CDR2 YNNKEL (reference sequence). CDR3 nucleotide sequence: TGTGCCAGCAGCGATCATGGGGTCAGAATCCCTTCGAACACCGGGGAGCTGTTTTTT. Translating it yields CASSDHGVRIPSNTGELFF.

This clonotype was detected a few times. CDR3 amino acids: CASSLLGQGQSPLHF. The CDR3 nucleotides are TGCGCCAGCAGCTTGCTGGGACAGGGGCAATCACCCCTCCACTTT. This rearrangement joins TRBV5-1 to TRBJ1-6, with TRBD1 matching over 10 bases. Per the germline V gene, CDR1 is SGHRS and CDR2 is YFSETQ. With V trimmed by 1 base and J by 10 bases, 5 bases remained unmatched. The CDR3 covers 15 residues.

The chain has TRBV19 and TRBJ1-5; 7 positions match TRBD1. The CDR3 contains 15 residues. The germline V gene encodes CDR1 LNHDA and CDR2 SQIVND (reference sequence). With V trimmed by 8 bases and J by 0 bases, 7 bases remained unmatched. The CDR3 region has the DNA TGTGCCAGTCGGGACAGCGCTTTTAGCAATCAGCCCCAGCATTTT. It yields the protein CASRDSAFSNQPQHF.

This clonotype showed up just a few times. The CDR3 DNA reads as TGTGCCAGTTCAACAGGGGGCGCAGATATGTACTTC. As protein: CASSTGGADMYF. The chain employs TRBV2 and TRBJ2-5; 9 bases line up with TRBD1. In germline, CDR1 is SNHLY, CDR2 FYNNEI. With V trimmed by 9 bases and J by 13 bases, 12 bases remained unmatched. The CDR3 spans 12 residues.

Only a few counts were recorded for this clonotype. This sequence joins TRBV7-8 and TRBJ2-5; perhaps TRBD1 as D (6 bases). CDR1 is SGHVS and CDR2 is FQNEAQ in the germline V gene. The V end lost 6 bases, the J end lost 4 bases, and 21 bases lay between the germline ends. The CDR3 is made up of 16 amino acids. Written as DNA, the CDR3 is TGTGCCAGCAGACAACCCTTCCTTCGCAGGGGAGAGACCCAGTACTTC. Its translation is CASRQPFLRRGETQYF.